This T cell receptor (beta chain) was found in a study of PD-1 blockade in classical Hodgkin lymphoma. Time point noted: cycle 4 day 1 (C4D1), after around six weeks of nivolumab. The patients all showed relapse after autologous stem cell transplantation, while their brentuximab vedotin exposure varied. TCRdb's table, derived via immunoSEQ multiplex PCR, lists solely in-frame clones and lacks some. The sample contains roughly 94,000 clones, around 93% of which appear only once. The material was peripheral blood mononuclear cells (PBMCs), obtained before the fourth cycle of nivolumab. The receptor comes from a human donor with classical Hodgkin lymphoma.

This CDR3 is CASSHRDTHSYEQYF. CDR3 in DNA: TGCGCCAGCAGTCATCGAGACACCCACTCCTACGAGCAGTACTTC. This chain connects TRBV23-1 to TRBJ2-7; no clear D. TRBV23-1 qualifies as an ORF whose function is uncertain. The CDR3 spans 15 residues. V lost 3 bases to trimming and J lost 0 bases, with 12 bases between them.